This TCR beta chain was sequenced in a study of blood T cell repertoires in COVID-19. For the study at large: Spain, Italy and the United States supplied samples that represented acute and convalescent COVID-19. From T cells, B-cell-depleted T cells, or PBMCs came the material, which was cDNA or gDNA.

Assay: immunoSEQ multiplex PCR; the TCRdb copy retains only in-frame clones and omits some. The sample holds roughly 73,000 clones, roughly 84% seen once. CDR3 length: 13 amino acids. V shed 6 bases and J 7 bases; nucleotides not matched to a gene: 6. This chain links TRBV12-3 or TRBV12-4 with TRBJ1-5, with 7 bases lining up with TRBD1. The receptor's source is a woman over 75 with active or convalescent COVID-19. Sequenced material: peripheral blood. The CDR3 is CASSDRETQPQHF. In DNA form, the CDR3 reads TGTGCCAGCAGCGACAGGGAGACCCAGCCCCAGCATTTT.